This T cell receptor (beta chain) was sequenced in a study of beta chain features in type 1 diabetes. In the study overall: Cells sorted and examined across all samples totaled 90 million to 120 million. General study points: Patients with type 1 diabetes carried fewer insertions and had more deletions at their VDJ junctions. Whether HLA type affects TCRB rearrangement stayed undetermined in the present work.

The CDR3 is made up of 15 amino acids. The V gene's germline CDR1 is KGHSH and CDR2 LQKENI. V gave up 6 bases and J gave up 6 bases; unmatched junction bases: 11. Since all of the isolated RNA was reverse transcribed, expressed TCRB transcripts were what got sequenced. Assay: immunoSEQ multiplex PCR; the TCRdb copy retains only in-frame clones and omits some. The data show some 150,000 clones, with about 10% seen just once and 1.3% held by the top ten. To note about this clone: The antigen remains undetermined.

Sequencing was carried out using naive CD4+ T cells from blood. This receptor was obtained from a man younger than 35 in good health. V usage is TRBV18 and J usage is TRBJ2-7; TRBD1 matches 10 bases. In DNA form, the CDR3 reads TGTGCCAGCTCTCCAGCCGGGACAGGGGACCGCGAGCAGTACTTC. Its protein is CASSPAGTGDREQYF.